A selection of T cell receptor beta chains follows, all from one sample in a study of cytomegalovirus exposure and HLA in healthy donors. Data came from immunoSEQ multiplex PCR; TCRdb stores just in-frame clones and leaves some out. The sample has 150,000 to 200,000 clones; roughly three quarters are singletons. The sequencing input was PBMCs. The source is a man between 18 and 35 years old in good health and CMV-seropositive. The CDR3 runs from the conserved cysteine through the conserved F or W. The D gene is left open where the match is weak. Not every row has a clone size; where given, it reads once, few, many or a size class.

cdr3_nt	cdr3_aa	clone_size	j_call	d_call	v_call
TGTGCCAGCAGTTACTCGTCGGGCAATGAGCAGTTCTTC	CASSYSSGNEQFF	.	TRBJ2-1	.	TRBV6-5
TGTGCCATCAGTGACGGGACTAGCGTGGGCACAGATACGCAGTATTTT	CAISDGTSVGTDTQYF	.	TRBJ2-3	TRBD2	TRBV10-3
TGTGCCAGCAGCTCCAGGACTAGCACAGATACGCAGTATTTT	CASSSRTSTDTQYF	.	TRBJ2-3	.	TRBV7-2
TGCGCCAGCAGTTTCGGGGGAGCGGGAAACACCATATATTTT	CASSFGGAGNTIYF	once	TRBJ1-3	.	TRBV5-1
TGTGCCAGCAGGTACCGCCAAGAGACCCAGTACTTC	CASRYRQETQYF	.	TRBJ2-5	.	TRBV6-6
TGTGCCTGGAGTGTACTAGGCAGGGGGGTCGATCAGCCCCAGCATTTT	CAWSVLGRGVDQPQHF	few	TRBJ1-5	TRBD1	TRBV30
TGTGCCAGCAGCGCAGTGGCGGGGTCTAGCACAGATACGCAGTATTTT	CASSAVAGSSTDTQYF	.	TRBJ2-3	.	TRBV14
TGTGCCAGCAGCCTCGAAGGCGGGGCGACTGAAGCTTTCTTT	CASSLEGGATEAFF	many	TRBJ1-1	.	TRBV7-9
TGTGCCTGGAGTGTAGACAGGGGCTATGGCTACACCTTC	CAWSVDRGYGYTF	.	TRBJ1-2	TRBD1	TRBV30
TGTGCCAGCAGTGAAGGACCTACAGGGGTGGGCACTGAAGCTTTCTTT	CASSEGPTGVGTEAFF	once	TRBJ1-1	TRBD1	TRBV6-1
TGTGCCAGTAGCCCGGGGGCTAGCGGGGGGGAGTCTCGCTACAATGAGCAGTTCTTC	CASSPGASGGESRYNEQFF	.	TRBJ2-1	TRBD2	TRBV19
TGTGCCAGCAGTGAAGGCACTCAAAGCAATCAGCCCCAGCATTTT	CASSEGTQSNQPQHF	.	TRBJ1-5	.	TRBV2
TGTGCCAGCAGCTTACTCAGCGGGAGGGTGTCCTACAATGAGCAGTTCTTC	CASSLLSGRVSYNEQFF	.	TRBJ2-1	TRBD2	TRBV11-2
TGTGCCAGCTCCCCTGGGGGAGGCCCAGATACGCAGTATTTT	CASSPGGGPDTQYF	.	TRBJ2-3	.	TRBV6-1
TGTGCCAGCAGCCAAGGCCAGAATCCACGGGGGGATACGCAGTATTTT	CASSQGQNPRGDTQYF	.	TRBJ2-3	.	TRBV11-2
TGTGCCAGCAGCCCTAGCTCCACAAATAATTCACCCCTCCACTTT	CASSPSSTNNSPLHF	.	TRBJ1-6	.	TRBV5-4
TGCGCCAGCAGCCTGGGCAGGGAGGGTCAGCCCCAGCATTTT	CASSLGREGQPQHF	.	TRBJ1-5	.	TRBV5-1
TGTGCCAGCAGCCCCGGGCCAGGGACAGGGGACAATGAAAAACTGTTTTTT	CASSPGPGTGDNEKLFF	.	TRBJ1-4	TRBD1	TRBV5-4
TGTGCCAGCAGCTTAGCCCCAGGGGGGTCCACTGAAGCTTTCTTT	CASSLAPGGSTEAFF	.	TRBJ1-1	TRBD1	TRBV7-2
TGCGCCAGCAGCCCCGGGACATCAGGAAACACCATATATTTT	CASSPGTSGNTIYF	once	TRBJ1-3	.	TRBV5-1
TGCGCCAGCAGCATGGGACACGTTGACACTGAAGCTTTCTTT	CASSMGHVDTEAFF	.	TRBJ1-1	.	TRBV5-1
TGTGCTACTCAGGGGTACCAAGAGACCCAGTACTTC	CATQGYQETQYF	once	TRBJ2-5	.	TRBV30
TGTGCCAGCATGGGTTCAGGGGGGCACACTGAAGCTTTCTTT	CASMGSGGHTEAFF	.	TRBJ1-1	TRBD1	TRBV28